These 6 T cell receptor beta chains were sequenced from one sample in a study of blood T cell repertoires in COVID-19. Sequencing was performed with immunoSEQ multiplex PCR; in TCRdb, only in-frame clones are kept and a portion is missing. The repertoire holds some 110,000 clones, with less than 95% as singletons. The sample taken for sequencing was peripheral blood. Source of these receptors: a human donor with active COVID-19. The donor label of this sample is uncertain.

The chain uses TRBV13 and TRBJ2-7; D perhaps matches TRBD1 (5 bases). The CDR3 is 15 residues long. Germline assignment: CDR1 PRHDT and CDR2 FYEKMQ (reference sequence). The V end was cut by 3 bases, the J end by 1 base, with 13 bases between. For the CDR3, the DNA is TGTGCCAGCAGCTTTGTCACAGGCGGTTCCTACGAGCAGTACTTC. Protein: CASSFVTGGSYEQYF.

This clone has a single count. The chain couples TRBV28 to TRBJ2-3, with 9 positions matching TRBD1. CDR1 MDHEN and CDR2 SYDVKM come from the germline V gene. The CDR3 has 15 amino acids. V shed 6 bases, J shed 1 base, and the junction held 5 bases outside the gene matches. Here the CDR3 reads CASRTGGEGTDTQYF. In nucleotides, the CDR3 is TGTGCCAGCAGAACAGGGGGCGAGGGCACAGATACGCAGTATTTT. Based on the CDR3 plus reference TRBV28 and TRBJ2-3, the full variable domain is DVKVTQSSRYLVKRTGEKVFLECVQDMDHENMFWYRQDPGLGLRLIYFSYDVKMKEKGDIPEGYSVSREKKERFSLILESASTNQTSMYLCASRTGGEGTDTQYFGPGTRLTVL.

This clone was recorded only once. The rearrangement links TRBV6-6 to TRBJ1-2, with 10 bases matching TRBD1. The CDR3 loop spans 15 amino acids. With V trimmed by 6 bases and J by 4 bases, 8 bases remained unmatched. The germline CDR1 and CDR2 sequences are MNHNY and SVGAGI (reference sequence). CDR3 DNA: TGTGCCAGCAGGCCCGGGACAGGGGCCTCCTATGGCTACACCTTC. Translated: CASRPGTGASYGYTF.

The CDR3 DNA sequence: TGTGCCAGCTCACCACTACCCGGCCCGGGAACCCAAGAGACCCAGTACTTC. It specifies CASSPLPGPGTQETQYF. V gene TRBV18 combines with J gene TRBJ2-5, with D maybe TRBD2 (5 bases). V was clipped by 1 base and J by 1 base, with 16 bases between them. The germline CDR1 and CDR2 sequences are KGHSH and LQKENI. This CDR3 spans 17 amino acids.

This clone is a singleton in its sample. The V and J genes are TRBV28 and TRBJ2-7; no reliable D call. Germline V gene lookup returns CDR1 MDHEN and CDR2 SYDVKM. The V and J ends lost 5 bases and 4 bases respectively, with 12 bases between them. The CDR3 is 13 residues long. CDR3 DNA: TGTGCCAGCAGTCCCCCGGGTCAGTACGAGCAGTACTTC. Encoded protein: CASSPPGQYEQYF.

The CDR3 coding sequence is TGTGCCAGCAGTTACCCAAACTTAGCGGGGGGGCCGGGCAATGAGCAGTTCTTC. It is translated as CASSYPNLAGGPGNEQFF. The V and J genes are TRBV6-2 or TRBV6-3 and TRBJ2-1; 11 bases align to TRBD2. The V and J ends lost 2 bases and 6 bases, in that order; junction bases with no gene match: 12. Germline-derived CDR1 and CDR2 are MNHEY and SVGEGT. This CDR3 has 18 residues.